This entry concerns a single T cell receptor (beta chain). Its specificity is unknown. The repertoire was sequenced with immunoSEQ multiplex PCR; TCRdb's copy has only in-frame clones and lacks some. In the table there are some 11,000 clones, roughly 86% of which are singletons. The record originates from a study of T cells after posttransplantation cyclophosphamide. Whole-study findings and limits: TRB overlap between skin or GI tissue T cells and blood was limited. Later post-transplant blood repertoires were often dominated by donor CD8+ memory clones.

V was pared by 0 bases and J by 2 bases, with 7 bases between. The CDR3 is 15 residues long. CDR1 and CDR2 (germline): ENHRY, SYGVKD. Busulfan-fludarabine conditioning, marrow transplant, and cyclophosphamide on days +3 and +4 were administered. The receptor's source is a young adult male patient who received an allogeneic stem cell transplant from a related donor, was CMV-positive, and had acute GVHD only. Some T cells may be supplied by the graft donor. Material: CD4+ T cells sorted from PBMCs, obtained after allogeneic stem cell transplant with posttransplant cyclophosphamide. J is TRBJ1-4 and V is TRBV10-3, with D tentatively TRBD1 (6 bases). The CDR3 nucleotides read TGTGCCATCAGTGAGTCGAGGGGGACTAATGAAAAACTGTTTTTT. It codes for CAISESRGTNEKLFF.